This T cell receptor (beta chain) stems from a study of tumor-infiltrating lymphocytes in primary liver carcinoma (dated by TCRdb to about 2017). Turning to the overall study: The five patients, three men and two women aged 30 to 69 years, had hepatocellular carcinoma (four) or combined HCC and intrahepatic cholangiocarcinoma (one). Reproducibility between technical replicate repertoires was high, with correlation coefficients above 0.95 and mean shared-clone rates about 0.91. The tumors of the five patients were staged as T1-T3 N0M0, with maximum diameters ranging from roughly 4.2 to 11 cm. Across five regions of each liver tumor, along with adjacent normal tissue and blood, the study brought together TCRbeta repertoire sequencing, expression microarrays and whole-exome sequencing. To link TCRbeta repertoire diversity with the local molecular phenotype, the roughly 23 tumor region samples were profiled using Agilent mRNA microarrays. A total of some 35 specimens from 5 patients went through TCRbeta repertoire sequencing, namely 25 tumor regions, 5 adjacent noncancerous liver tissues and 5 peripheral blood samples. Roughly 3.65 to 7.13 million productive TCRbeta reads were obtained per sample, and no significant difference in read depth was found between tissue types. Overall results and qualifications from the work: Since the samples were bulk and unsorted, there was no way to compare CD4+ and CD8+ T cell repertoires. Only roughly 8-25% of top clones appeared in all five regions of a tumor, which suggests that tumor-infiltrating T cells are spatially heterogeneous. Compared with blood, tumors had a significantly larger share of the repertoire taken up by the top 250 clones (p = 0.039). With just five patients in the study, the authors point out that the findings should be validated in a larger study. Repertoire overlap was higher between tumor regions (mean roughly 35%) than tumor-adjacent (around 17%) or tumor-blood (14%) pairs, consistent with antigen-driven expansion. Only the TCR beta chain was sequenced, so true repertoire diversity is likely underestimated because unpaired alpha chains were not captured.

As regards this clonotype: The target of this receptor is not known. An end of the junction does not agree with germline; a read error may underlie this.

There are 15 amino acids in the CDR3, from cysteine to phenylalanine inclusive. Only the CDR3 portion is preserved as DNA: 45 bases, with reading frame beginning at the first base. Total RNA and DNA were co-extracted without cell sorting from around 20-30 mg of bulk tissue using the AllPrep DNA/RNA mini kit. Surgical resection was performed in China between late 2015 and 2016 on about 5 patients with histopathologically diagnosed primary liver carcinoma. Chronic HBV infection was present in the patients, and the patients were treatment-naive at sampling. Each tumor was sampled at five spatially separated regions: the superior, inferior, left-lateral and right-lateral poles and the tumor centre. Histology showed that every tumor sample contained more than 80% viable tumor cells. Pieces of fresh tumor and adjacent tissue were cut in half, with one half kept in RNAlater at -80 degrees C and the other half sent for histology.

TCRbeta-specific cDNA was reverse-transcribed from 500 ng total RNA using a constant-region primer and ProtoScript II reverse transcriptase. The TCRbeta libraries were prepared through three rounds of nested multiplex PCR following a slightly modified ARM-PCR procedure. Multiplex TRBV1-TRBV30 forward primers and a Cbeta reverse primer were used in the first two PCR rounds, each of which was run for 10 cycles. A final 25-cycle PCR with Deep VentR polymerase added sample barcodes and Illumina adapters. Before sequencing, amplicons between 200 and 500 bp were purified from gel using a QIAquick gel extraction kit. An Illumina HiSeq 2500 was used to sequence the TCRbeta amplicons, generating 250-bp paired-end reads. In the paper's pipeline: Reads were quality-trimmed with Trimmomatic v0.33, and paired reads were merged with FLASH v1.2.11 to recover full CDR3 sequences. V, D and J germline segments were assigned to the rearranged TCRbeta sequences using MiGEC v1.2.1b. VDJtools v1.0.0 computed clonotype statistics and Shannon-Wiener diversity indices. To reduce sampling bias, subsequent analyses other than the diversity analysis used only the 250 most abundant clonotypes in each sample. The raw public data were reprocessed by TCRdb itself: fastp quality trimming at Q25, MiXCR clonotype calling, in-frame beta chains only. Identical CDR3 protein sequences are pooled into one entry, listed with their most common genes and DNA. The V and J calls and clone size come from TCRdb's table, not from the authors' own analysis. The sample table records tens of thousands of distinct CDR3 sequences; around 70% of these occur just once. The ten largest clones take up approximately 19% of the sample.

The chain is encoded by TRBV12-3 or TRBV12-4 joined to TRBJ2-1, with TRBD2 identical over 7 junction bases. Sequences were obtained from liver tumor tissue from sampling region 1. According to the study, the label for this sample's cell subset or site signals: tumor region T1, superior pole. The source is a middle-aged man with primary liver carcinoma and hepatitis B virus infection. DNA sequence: TGTGCCAGCAGTTATGGCAGCGGGAACTACAATGAGCAGCTCTTC. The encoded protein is CASSYGSGNYNEQLF.